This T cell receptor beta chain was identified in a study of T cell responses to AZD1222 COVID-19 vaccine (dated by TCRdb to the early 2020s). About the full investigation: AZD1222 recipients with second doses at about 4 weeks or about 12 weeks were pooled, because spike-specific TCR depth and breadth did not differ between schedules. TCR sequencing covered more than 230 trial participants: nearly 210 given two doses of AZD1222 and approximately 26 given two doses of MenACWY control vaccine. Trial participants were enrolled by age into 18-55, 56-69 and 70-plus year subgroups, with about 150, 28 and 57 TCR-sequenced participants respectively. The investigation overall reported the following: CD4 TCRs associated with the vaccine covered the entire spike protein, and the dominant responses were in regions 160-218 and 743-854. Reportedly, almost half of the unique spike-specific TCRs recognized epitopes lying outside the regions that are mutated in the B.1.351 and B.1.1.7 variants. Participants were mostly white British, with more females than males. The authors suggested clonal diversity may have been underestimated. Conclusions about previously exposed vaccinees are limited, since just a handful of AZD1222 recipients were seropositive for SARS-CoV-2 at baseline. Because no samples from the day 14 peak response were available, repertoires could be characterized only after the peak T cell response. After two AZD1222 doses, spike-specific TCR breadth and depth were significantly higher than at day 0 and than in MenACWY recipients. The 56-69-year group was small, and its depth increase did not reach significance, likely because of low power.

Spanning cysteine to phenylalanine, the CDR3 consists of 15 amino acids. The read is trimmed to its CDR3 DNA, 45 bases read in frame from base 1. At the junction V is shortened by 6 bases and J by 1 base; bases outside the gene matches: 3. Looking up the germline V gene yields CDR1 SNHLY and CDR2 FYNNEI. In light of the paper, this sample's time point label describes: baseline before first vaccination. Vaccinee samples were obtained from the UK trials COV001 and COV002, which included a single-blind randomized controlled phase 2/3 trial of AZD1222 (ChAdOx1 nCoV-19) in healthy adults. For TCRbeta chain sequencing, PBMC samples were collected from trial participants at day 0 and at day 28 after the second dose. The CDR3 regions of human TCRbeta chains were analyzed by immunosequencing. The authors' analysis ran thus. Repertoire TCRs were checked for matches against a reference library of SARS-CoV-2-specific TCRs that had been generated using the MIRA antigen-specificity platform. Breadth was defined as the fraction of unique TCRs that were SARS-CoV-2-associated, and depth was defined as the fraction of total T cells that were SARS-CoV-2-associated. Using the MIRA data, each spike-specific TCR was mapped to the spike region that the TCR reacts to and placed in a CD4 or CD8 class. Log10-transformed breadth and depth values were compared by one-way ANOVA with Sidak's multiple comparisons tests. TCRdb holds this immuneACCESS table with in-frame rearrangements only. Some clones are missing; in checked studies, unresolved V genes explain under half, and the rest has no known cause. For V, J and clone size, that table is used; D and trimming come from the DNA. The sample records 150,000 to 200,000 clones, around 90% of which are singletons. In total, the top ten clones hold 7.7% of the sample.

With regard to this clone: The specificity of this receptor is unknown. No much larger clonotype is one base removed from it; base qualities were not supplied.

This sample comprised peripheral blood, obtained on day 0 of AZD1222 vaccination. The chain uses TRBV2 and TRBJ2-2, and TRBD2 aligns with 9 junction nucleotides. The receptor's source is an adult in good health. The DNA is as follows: TGTGCCAGCAGCTCTAGCGGGGTGAACACCGGGGAGCTGTTTTTT. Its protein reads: CASSSSGVNTGELFF.